This T cell receptor beta chain was observed in a study of blood T cell repertoires in COVID-19. Study-level background: Samples of COVID-19 (acute and convalescent) were obtained from the United States, Italy and Spain.

In the study's own analysis: Scientists estimated how many nucleated cells there were by amplifying reference gene primers. Using immunoSEQ multiplex PCR, the repertoire was profiled, and TCRdb retains in-frame clones only, with some absent. V and J calls and clone size are copied from that table; D and trimming were computed from the DNA. The data hold roughly 210,000 clones, with around 86% observed a single time. The CDR3 contains 15 residues. V was trimmed by 5 bases and J by 8 bases, leaving 16 bases between them. Germline V gene sequence: CDR1 SGHDN, CDR2 FVKESK. The chain employs TRBV14 and TRBJ1-6, with D tentatively TRBD1 (5 bases). The source is a man aged 25 to 45 in a cohort exposed to, infected with or recovered from COVID-19 (not recorded which). Input material: PBMCs or T cells enriched from blood (not recorded which). The CDR3 region is CASSGQGSMHSPLHF. The CDR3 nucleotides read TGTGCCAGCAGCGGTCAGGGTTCAATGCATTCACCCCTCCACTTT.